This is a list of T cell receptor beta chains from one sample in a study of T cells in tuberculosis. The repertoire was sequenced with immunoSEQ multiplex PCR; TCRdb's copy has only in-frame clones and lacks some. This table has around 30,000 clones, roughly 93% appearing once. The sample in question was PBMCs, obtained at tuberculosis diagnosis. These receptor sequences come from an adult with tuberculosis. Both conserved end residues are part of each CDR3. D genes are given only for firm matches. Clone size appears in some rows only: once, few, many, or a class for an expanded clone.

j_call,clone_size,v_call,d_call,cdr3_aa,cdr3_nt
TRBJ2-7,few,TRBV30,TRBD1,CAWSVRETGGGEQYF,TGTGCCTGGAGTGTACGGGAGACAGGGGGCGGCGAGCAGTACTTC
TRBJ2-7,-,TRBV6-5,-,CASSYSLGPSYEQYF,TGTGCCAGCAGTTACTCGCTGGGGCCCTCCTACGAGCAGTACTTC
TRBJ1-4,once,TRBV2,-,CASSTKGEREGEKLFF,TGTGCCAGCAGTACGAAGGGAGAAAGGGAGGGTGAAAAACTGTTTTTT
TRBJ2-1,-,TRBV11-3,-,CASSVDYLNEQFF,TGTGCCAGCAGCGTGGACTATCTCAATGAGCAGTTCTTC
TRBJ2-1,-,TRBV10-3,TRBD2,CAIRLAGSENEQFF,TGTGCCATCCGACTAGCGGGGTCTGAGAATGAGCAGTTCTTC
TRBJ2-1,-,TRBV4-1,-,CASSPAGTYNEQFF,TGCGCCAGCAGCCCAGCCGGGACTTACAATGAGCAGTTCTTC
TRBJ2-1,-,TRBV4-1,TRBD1,CASSQVAGQDYNEQFF,TGCGCCAGCAGCCAAGTCGCCGGACAGGACTACAATGAGCAGTTCTTC
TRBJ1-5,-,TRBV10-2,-,CASRMTDNQPQHF,TGCGCCAGCAGAATGACAGACAATCAGCCCCAGCATTTT
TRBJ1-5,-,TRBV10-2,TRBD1,CASSEVDRGGLDQPQHF,TGCGCCAGCAGTGAGGTGGACAGGGGGGGCTTGGATCAGCCCCAGCATTTT
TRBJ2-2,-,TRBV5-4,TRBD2,CASSHRDSGGGGELFF,TGTGCCAGCAGCCACCGGGACTCCGGCGGGGGCGGGGAGCTGTTTTTT
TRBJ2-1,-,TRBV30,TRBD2,CAPTSSGSLSYNEQFF,TGTGCCCCGACCTCTAGCGGGAGTCTCTCCTACAATGAGCAGTTCTTC
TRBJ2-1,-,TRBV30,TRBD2,CARSSWTSGGPGSYNEQFF,TGTGCCCGCTCGAGCTGGACTAGCGGGGGGCCGGGGTCCTACAATGAGCAGTTCTTC
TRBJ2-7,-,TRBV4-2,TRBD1,CASSQDRGGQGYEQYF,TGTGCCAGCAGCCAAGACCGGGGTGGACAGGGCTACGAGCAGTACTTC
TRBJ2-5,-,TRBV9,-,CASSDIQETQYF,TGTGCCAGCAGCGATATCCAAGAGACCCAGTACTTC
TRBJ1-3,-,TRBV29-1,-,CSVEDALSGNTIYF,TGCAGCGTTGAAGACGCGCTCTCTGGAAACACCATATATTTT
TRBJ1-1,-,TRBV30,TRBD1,CAKQDRGYTEAFF,TGTGCCAAGCAGGACAGGGGGTATACTGAAGCTTTCTTT
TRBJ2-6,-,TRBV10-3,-,CAISESTVDSGANVLTF,TGTGCCATCAGTGAGTCCACAGTGGACTCTGGGGCCAACGTCCTGACTTTC
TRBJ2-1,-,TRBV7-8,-,CASSLRGGDYNEQFF,TGTGCCAGCAGCCTCAGAGGGGGGGACTACAATGAGCAGTTCTTC
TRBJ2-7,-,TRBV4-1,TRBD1,CASSQDGTGTYEQYF,TGCGCCAGCAGCCAAGATGGGACAGGGACGTACGAGCAGTACTTC
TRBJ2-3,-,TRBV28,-,CASKRGLATDTQYF,TGTGCCAGCAAGAGAGGACTTGCCACAGATACGCAGTATTTT
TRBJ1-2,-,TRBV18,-,CASSPEQGYGYTF,TGTGCCAGCTCACCAGAACAGGGCTATGGCTACACCTTC
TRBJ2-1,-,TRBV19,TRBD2,CASSITSGLEQFF,TGTGCCAGTAGTATAACTAGCGGGCTTGAGCAGTTCTTC
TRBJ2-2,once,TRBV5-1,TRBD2,CASSPQGGGKTGELFF,TGCGCCAGCAGCCCCCAAGGCGGGGGAAAGACCGGGGAGCTGTTTTTT
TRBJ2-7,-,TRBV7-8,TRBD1,CASSPAAGTGLYEQYF,TGTGCCAGCAGCCCCGCCGCCGGGACAGGGCTTTACGAGCAGTACTTC
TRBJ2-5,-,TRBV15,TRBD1,CATNDRVQETQYF,TGTGCCACCAATGACAGGGTTCAAGAGACCCAGTACTTC
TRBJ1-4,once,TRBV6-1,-,CASSDRQGPNEKLFF,TGTGCCAGCAGTGACCGCCAGGGCCCTAATGAAAAACTGTTTTTT
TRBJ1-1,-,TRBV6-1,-,CASRGTGTEAFF,TGTGCCAGCCGGGGAACGGGCACTGAAGCTTTCTTT
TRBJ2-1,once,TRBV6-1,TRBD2,CASSEEVASGTYNEQFF,TGTGCCAGCAGTGAAGAAGTGGCTAGCGGGACCTACAATGAGCAGTTCTTC
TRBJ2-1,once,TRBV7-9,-,CASSLGPASANEQFF,TGTGCCAGCAGCTTGGGTCCCGCTAGCGCAAATGAGCAGTTCTTC
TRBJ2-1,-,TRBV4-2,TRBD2,CASSLWASAGESNEQFF,TGTGCCAGCAGCCTCTGGGCGTCGGCGGGAGAGAGCAATGAGCAGTTCTTC
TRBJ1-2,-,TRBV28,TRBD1,CASSGGQGSYGYTF,TGTGCCAGCAGTGGCGGACAGGGGTCCTATGGCTACACCTTC
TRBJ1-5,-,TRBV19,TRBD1,CASSIQGAGQPQHF,TGTGCCAGTAGTATACAGGGGGCGGGTCAGCCCCAGCATTTT
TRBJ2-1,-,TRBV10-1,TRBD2,CASSEERESRNEQFF,TGCGCCAGCAGTGAGGAGCGGGAGAGTAGGAATGAGCAGTTCTTC
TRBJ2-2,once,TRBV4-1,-,CASSQQEDANTGELFF,TGCGCCAGCAGCCAACAGGAAGACGCGAACACCGGGGAGCTGTTTTTT
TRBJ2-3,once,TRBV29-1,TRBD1,CSVEDGRDRITDTQYF,TGCAGCGTTGAAGATGGTAGGGACAGGATCACAGATACGCAGTATTTT
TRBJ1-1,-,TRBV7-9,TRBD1,CASSSGTAEAFF,TGTGCCAGCAGCTCCGGGACAGCTGAAGCTTTCTTT
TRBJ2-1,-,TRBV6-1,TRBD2,CASSEGSSGPKRGFF,TGTGCCAGCAGTGAAGGGTCTAGCGGACCTAAAAGAGGGTTCTTC
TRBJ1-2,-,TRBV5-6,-,CASSPEVNYGYTF,TGTGCCAGCAGCCCGGAGGTGAACTATGGCTACACCTTC
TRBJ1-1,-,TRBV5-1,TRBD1,CASSLRQGAGNTEAFF,TGCGCCAGCAGCCTCCGACAGGGGGCCGGGAACACTGAAGCTTTCTTT
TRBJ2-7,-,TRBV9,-,CASSVGLRSEDEQYF,TGTGCCAGCAGCGTAGGTCTCCGGAGTGAGGACGAGCAGTACTTC
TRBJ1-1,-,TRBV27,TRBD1,CASSRPGQQRSEAFF,TGTGCCAGCAGTCGGCCGGGACAGCAGAGATCTGAAGCTTTCTTT
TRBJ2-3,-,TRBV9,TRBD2,CASSDSGRGDTQYF,TGTGCCAGCAGTGATAGCGGGAGGGGAGATACGCAGTATTTT
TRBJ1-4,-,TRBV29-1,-,CRMGAYEKLFF,TGTCGGATGGGGGCATACGAAAAACTGTTTTTT
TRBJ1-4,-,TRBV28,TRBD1,CASRAGTGHEKLFF,TGTGCCAGCAGGGCCGGGACAGGGCATGAAAAACTGTTTTTT
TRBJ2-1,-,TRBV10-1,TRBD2,CASSESILANYNEQFF,TGCGCCAGCAGTGAGTCGATACTAGCGAACTACAATGAGCAGTTCTTC
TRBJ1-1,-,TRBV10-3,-,CAISDVSGEAFF,TGTGCCATCAGTGATGTTAGTGGTGAAGCTTTCTTT
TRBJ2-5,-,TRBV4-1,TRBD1,CASSQGAQGLPGGETQYF,TGCGCCAGCAGCCAGGGTGCACAGGGGCTCCCCGGCGGGGAGACCCAGTACTTC
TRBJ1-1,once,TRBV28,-,CASSPSGWGTINTEAFF,TGTGCCAGCAGTCCATCCGGTTGGGGGACAATAAACACTGAAGCTTTCTTT
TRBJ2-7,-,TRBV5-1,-,CASSLSTGATYEQYF,TGCGCCAGCAGCTTGTCAACGGGAGCGACCTACGAGCAGTACTTC
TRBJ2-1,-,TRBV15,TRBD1,CATGTGVANEQFF,TGTGCCACCGGGACAGGGGTTGCCAATGAGCAGTTCTTC
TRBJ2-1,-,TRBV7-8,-,CASSFRAGKQFF,TGTGCCAGCAGCTTTAGGGCGGGAAAGCAGTTCTTC
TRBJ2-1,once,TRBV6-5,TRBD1,CASRDRDYNEQFF,TGTGCCAGCAGGGACAGGGATTACAATGAGCAGTTCTTC
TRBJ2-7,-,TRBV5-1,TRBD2,CASSLDATSISYEQYF,TGCGCCAGCAGCTTGGATGCGACTAGCATCTCCTACGAGCAGTACTTC
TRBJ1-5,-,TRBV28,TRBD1,CASSSPAQGARQPQHF,TGTGCCAGCAGTTCCCCGGCACAGGGGGCGCGTCAGCCCCAGCATTTT
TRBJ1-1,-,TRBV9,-,CASSALGGTEAFF,TGTGCCAGCAGCGCCCTTGGGGGGACTGAAGCTTTCTTT